The sequence of this T cell receptor (beta chain) was determined in a study of T-cell memory formation after mild COVID-19. This clonotype came up a few times. Its target is unknown. Trimming took off 3 bases at V and 3 bases at J, with 15 bases between the two ends. The CDR3 totals 16 residues. Germline V gives CDR1 SGHTS, CDR2 YDEGEE. MiXCR, applied by TCRdb to the 5' RACE reads, yields one record per CDR3 protein. Found here are 400,000 or so distinct CDR3 sequences, under 25% of them singletons; the top ten hold around 12%. General study findings and limits: That cross-reactive memory joined was suggested by some responding clones appearing in pre-infection memory. Contracting CD4+ clones were located mainly in CM and EM, and CD8+ clones in EMRA.

Sequencing used PBMCs or a T cell subset sorted from them (not recorded which). This sequence was found in an adult woman who had mild COVID-19 (a few samples of this study predate the infection). Cell type and time point are not known. The rearrangement links TRBV5-8 to TRBJ2-2; maybe TRBD2 (5 bases). The DNA for the CDR3 is TGTGCCAGCAGCTCGCTTAGGACTTCGCACACCGGGGAGCTGTTTTTT. As protein: CASSSLRTSHTGELFF.